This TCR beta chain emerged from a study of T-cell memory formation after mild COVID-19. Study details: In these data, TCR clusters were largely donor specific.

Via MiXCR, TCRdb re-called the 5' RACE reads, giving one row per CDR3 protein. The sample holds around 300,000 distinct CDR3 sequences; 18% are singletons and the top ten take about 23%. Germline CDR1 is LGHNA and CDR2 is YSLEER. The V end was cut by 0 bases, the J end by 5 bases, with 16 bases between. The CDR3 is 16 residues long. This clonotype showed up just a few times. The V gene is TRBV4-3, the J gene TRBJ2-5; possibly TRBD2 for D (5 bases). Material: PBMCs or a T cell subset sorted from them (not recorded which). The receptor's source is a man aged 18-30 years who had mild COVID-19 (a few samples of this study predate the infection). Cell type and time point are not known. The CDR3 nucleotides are TGCGCCAGCAGCCAAGATACGAATAAGAGGGTGGAGACCCAGTACTTC. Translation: CASSQDTNKRVETQYF.